This paragraph covers one T cell receptor (beta chain) sequence. The entry originates in a study of CD8 T cells in Susac syndrome. Random hexamers were used to reverse transcribe about 0.5 to 1 ug of RNA. It was immunoSEQ multiplex PCR that amplified TCR beta CDR3 across 54 Vbeta and 13 Jbeta. From the immunoSEQ multiplex PCR reads, TCRdb called clonotypes with MiXCR, one entry per CDR3 protein. Of 330,000 or so distinct CDR3 sequences in the sample, around nine tenths are singletons; the top ten hold approximately 0.18%. The patients serving as multiple sclerosis controls were treatment-naive. They had stable or active relapsing-remitting disease and fulfilled revised McDonald criteria. Purification of the CD8+ and CD4+ T cells relied on negative isolation, and TEMRA cells underwent FACS enrichment. The CDR3 loop spans 14 amino acids. Between the trimmed V and J ends, which lost 5 bases and 3 bases, there was a span of 12 bases.

The chain uses TRBV23-1 and TRBJ2-3; a possible D gene is TRBD2 (6 bases). TRBV23-1 belongs to the ORF category, with a function that is uncertain. The receptor's source is a human donor with multiple sclerosis. Sample: CD8+ T cells from PBMCs. The CDR3 protein is CASSGLAETDTQYF. The CDR3 bases are TGCGCCAGCAGTGGATTAGCGGAGACAGATACGCAGTATTTT.